This T cell receptor (beta chain) was recorded in a study of graft-versus-host responses after intestinal transplantation. Study overall: The whole recipient group had anti-thymocyte globulin induction followed by tacrolimus and steroids for roughly 3 years. Notes on the study in general: Peak circulating GvH clone levels tracked with early post-transplant HvG declines. Graft-versus-host to host-versus-graft clonal ratios in allografts were high in patients with graft-donor T cell macrochimerism.

Comments on this clone: As yet, its antigen is unknown.

TCRdb's copy holds only in-frame clones and misses some; the assay was immunoSEQ multiplex PCR. Here the sample spans over 100,000 clones, about 92% being singletons. V dropped 0 bases and J dropped 6; count of bases not matched to a gene: 4. The CDR3 runs 15 residues. The germline V gene has CDR1 LGHNA and CDR2 YSLEER. This receptor was obtained from a human donor who was the organ donor for an intestinal transplant. The material was unstimulated CD8+ T cells sorted from spleen or lymph node cells, obtained before transplant. The chain couples TRBV4-3 to TRBJ2-1, with 8 bases aligning to TRBD2. The CDR3 DNA follows: TGCGCCAGCAGCCAAGATCTAGGGACTAGCAATGAGCAGTTCTTC. Its protein is CASSQDLGTSNEQFF.